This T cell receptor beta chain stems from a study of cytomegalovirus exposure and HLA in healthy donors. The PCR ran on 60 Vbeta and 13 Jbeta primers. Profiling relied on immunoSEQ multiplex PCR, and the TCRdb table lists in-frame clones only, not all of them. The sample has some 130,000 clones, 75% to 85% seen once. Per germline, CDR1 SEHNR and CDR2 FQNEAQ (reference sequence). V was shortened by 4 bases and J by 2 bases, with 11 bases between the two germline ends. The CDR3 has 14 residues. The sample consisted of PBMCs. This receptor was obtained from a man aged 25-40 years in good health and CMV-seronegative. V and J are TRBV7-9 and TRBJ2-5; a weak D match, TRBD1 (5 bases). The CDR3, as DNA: TGTGCCAGCAGCTCCCGGACAACACAAGAGACCCAGTACTTC. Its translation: CASSSRTTQETQYF.